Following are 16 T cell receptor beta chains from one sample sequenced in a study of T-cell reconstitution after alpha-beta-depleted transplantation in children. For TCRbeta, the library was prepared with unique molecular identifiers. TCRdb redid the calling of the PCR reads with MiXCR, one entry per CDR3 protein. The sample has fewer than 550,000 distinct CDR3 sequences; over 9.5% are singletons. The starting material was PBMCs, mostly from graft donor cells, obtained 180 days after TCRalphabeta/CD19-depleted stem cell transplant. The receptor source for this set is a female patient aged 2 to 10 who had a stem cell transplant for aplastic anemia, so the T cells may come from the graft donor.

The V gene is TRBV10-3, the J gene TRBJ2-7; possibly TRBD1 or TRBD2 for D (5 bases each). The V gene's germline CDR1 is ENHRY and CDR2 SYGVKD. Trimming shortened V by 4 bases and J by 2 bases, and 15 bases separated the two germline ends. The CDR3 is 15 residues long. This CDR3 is CAISAREILPYEQYF. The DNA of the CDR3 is TGTGCCATCAGTGCCAGGGAGATCCTCCCCTACGAGCAGTACTTC.

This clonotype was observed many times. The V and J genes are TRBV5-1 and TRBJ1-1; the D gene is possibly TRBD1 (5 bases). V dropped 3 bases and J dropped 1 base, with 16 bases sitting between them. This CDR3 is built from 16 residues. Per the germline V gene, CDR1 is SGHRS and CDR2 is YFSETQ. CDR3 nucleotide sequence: TGCGCCAGCAGCTGGACCCATCAGGGCCCGAACACTGAAGCTTTCTTT. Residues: CASSWTHQGPNTEAFF.

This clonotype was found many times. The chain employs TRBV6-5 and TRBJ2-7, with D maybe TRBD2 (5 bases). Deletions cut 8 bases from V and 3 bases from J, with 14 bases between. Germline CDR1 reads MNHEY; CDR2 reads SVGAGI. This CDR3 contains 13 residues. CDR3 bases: TGTGCCAGCCGGGCCCCGGCGGGCTACGAGCAGTACTTC. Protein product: CASRAPAGYEQYF.

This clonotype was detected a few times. CDR3 sequence: CASSPLFSGKTNNEQFF. The CDR3 DNA is TGTGCCAGCAGTCCCCTCTTTAGTGGGAAAACTAACAATGAGCAGTTCTTC. The chain is built from TRBV27 and TRBJ2-1, with D unclear. Trimming cost V 5 bases and J 5 bases, with 22 bases left between them. This CDR3 is 17 amino acids long. CDR1 and CDR2 from the germline V gene are MNHEY and SMNVEV (reference sequence).

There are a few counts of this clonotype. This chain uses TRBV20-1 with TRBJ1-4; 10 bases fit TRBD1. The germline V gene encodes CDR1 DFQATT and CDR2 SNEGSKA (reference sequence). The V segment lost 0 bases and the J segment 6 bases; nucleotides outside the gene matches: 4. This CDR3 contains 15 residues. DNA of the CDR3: TGCAGTGCTAGAGATCTGGGGACAGGGGATGAAAAACTGTTTTTT. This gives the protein CSARDLGTGDEKLFF.

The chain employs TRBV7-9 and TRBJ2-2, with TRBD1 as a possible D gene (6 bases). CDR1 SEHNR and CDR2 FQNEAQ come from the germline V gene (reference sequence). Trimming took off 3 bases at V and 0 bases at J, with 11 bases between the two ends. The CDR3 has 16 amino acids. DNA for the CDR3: TGTGCCAGCAGCTTCCGGGACACAACGAACACCGGGGAGCTGTTTTTT. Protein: CASSFRDTTNTGELFF.

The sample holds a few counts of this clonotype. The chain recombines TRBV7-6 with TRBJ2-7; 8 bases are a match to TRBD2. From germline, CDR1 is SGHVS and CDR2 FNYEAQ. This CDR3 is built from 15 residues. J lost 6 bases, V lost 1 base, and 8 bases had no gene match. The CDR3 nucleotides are TGTGCCAGCAGCTTAGTTGGTAGCGGGAATGGCGAGCAGTACTTC. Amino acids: CASSLVGSGNGEQYF. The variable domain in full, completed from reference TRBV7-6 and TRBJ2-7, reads GAGVSQSPRYKVTKRGQDVALRCDPISGHVSLYWYRQALGQGPEFLTYFNYEAQQDKSGLPNDRFSAERPEGSISTLTIQRTEQRDSAMYRCASSLVGSGNGEQYFGPGTRLTVT.

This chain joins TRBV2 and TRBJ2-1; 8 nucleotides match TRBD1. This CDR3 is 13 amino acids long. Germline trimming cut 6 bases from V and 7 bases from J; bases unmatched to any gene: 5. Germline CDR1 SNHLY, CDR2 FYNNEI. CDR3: CASRAGGKNEQFF. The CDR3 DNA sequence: TGTGCCAGCAGGGCAGGGGGCAAGAATGAGCAGTTCTTC.

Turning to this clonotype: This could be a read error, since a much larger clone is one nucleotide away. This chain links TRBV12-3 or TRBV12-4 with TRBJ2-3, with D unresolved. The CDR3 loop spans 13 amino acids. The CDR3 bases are TGTGCCAGCACAACAGCTTTCACAGATGCGCAGTATTTT. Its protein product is CASTTAFTDAQYF.

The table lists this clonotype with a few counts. CDR3 in amino acids: CASSFSLSLAGNTGELFF. CDR3 sequence (DNA): TGTGCCAGCAGTTTTTCCCTCTCACTAGCGGGAAACACCGGGGAGCTGTTTTTT. The chain combines TRBV12-3 or TRBV12-4 with TRBJ2-2, with 10 nucleotides matching TRBD2. After removal of 3 bases from V and 2 bases from J, the junction contained 9 bases not matched to a gene. There are 18 residues in the CDR3.

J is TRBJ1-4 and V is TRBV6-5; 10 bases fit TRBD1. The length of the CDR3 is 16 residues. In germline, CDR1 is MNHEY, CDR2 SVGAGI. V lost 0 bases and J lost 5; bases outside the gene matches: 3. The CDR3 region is CASSYSAGQGNEKLFF. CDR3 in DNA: TGTGCCAGCAGTTACTCGGCGGGACAGGGGAATGAAAAACTGTTTTTT.

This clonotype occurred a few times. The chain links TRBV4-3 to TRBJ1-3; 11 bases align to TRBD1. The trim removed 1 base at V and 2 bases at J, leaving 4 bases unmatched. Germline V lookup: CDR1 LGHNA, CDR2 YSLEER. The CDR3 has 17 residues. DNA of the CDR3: TGCGCCAGCAGCCAAGTCCCGGGACAGGGGGCTGGAAACACCATATATTTT. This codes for CASSQVPGQGAGNTIYF.

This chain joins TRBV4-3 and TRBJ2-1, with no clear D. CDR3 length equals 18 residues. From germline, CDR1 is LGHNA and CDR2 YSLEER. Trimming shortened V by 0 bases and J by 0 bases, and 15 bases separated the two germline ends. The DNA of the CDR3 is TGCGCCAGCAGCCAAGACCCCTGGGCGGAGACCTCCTACAATGAGCAGTTCTTC. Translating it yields CASSQDPWAETSYNEQFF.

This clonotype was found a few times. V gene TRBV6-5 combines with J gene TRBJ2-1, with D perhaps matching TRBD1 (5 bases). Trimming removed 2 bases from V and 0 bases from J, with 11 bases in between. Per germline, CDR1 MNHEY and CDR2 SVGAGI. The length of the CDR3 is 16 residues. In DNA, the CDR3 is TGTGCCAGCAGTTACGGGGCTGCCAGCTCCTACAATGAGCAGTTCTTC. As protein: CASSYGAASSYNEQFF.

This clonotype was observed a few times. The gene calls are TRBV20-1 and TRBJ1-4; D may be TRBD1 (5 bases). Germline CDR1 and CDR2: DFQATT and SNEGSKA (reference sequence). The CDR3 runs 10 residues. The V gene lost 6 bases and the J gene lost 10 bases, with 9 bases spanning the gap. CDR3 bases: TGCAGTGCCGGCGGGGGAAAACTGTTTTTT. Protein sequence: CSAGGGKLFF.

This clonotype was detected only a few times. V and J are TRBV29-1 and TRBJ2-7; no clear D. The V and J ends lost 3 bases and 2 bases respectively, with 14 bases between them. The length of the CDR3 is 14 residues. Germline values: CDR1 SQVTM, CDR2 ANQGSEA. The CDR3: CSVDNCRTTYEQYF. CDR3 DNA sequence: TGCAGCGTTGACAATTGTCGGACGACCTACGAGCAGTACTTC.